The 21 T cell receptor beta chains below all came from one sample that was sequenced in a study of identical twins listed by TCRdb under 2016. The method was 5' RACE. For sequencing, an Illumina HiSeq 2000 was employed. TCRdb's own reprocessing of the public reads used fastp at Q25 and MiXCR and kept productive beta chains. Every CDR3 protein is listed once, alongside the most common genes and DNA of its rows. For this sample there are about 340,000 distinct CDR3 sequences; approximately 9.1% appear just once. The top ten clones comprise roughly 8.9% of the sample. The material sequenced was naive T cells sorted from blood. Read against the paper, the sample's cell subset or site label means: cells isolated with a human naive T-cell isolation kit. These receptors came from a woman aged 50 to 65 in good health.

Many counts were recorded for this clonotype. The V and J genes are TRBV7-2 and TRBJ2-3; D is possibly TRBD2 (5 bases). Deletions cut 1 base from V and 4 bases from J, with 12 bases between. CDR3 length: 15 residues. Germline V gene data show CDR1 as SGHTA and CDR2 as FQGNSA. The CDR3 DNA follows: TGTGCCAGCAGCTTAGTCACTAGTCACGCAGATACGCAGTATTTT. It yields the protein CASSLVTSHADTQYF.

The chain employs TRBV7-9 and TRBJ2-1; D ambiguous. V dropped 0 bases and J dropped 5 bases, with 8 bases sitting between them. In germline, CDR1 is SEHNR, CDR2 FQNEAQ (reference sequence). The length of the CDR3 is 14 residues. The CDR3: CASSLAPKDNEQFF. The CDR3 bases are TGTGCCAGCAGCTTAGCCCCCAAGGACAATGAGCAGTTCTTC.

J is TRBJ1-4 and V is TRBV7-6; TRBD1 matches at 7 bases. With V trimmed by 2 bases and J by 6 bases, 6 bases remained unmatched. Germline CDR1 is SGHVS and CDR2 is FNYEAQ. The CDR3 is made up of 15 amino acids. The CDR3 sequence is CASSLQGQSDEKLFF. The CDR3 DNA sequence: TGTGCCAGCAGCTTACAGGGACAGAGTGATGAAAAACTGTTTTTT.

This clonotype appeared a few times. The chain couples TRBV30 to TRBJ2-1; 8 bases map to TRBD2. Germline CDR1 is GTSNPN and CDR2 is SVGIG (reference sequence). This CDR3 contains 15 residues. The ends lost 4 bases at V and 4 bases at J; junction bases unmatched: 9. The CDR3 sequence: CAWKVRLAGYNEQFF. Written as DNA, the CDR3 is TGTGCCTGGAAGGTTCGGCTAGCGGGTTACAATGAGCAGTTCTTC.

In this sample, this clonotype turned up many times. The chain has TRBV15 and TRBJ2-1; D remains unclear. Trimming took 8 bases from V and 0 from J, leaving 8 bases between them. Germline-derived CDR1 and CDR2 are LNHNV and YYDKDF (reference sequence). The CDR3 spans 13 residues. The CDR3 spells CATGAASYNEQFF. CDR3 sequence (DNA): TGTGCCACCGGCGCGGCCTCCTACAATGAGCAGTTCTTC. Filled out from reference TRBV15 and TRBJ2-1, the complete variable domain reads DAMVIQNPRYQVTQFGKPVTLSCSQTLNHNVMYWYQQKSSQAPKLLFHYYDKDFNNEADTPDNFQSRRPNTSFCFLDIRSPGLGDTAMYLCATGAASYNEQFFGPGTRLTVL.

This clonotype occurred many times. The V and J genes are TRBV12-3 or TRBV12-4 and TRBJ2-1; TRBD2 matches 7 bases. This CDR3 has 15 amino acids. V shed 3 bases, J shed 7 bases, and the junction held 9 bases outside the gene matches. The CDR3 bases are TGTGCCAGCAGTTTGCGCGGGAGTCTCCCTAATGAGCAGTTCTTC. Translation gives CASSLRGSLPNEQFF.

This clonotype was detected only a few times. The chain employs TRBV7-9 and TRBJ2-5; D is unclear. V shed 2 bases and J shed 1 base, with 14 bases lying between them. The CDR3 extends over 16 amino acids. Germline CDR1 reads SEHNR; CDR2 reads FQNEAQ (reference sequence). The CDR3 DNA sequence: TGTGCCAGCAGCTTAAGGGCCGTCGGAGTCCAAGAGACCCAGTACTTC. Protein: CASSLRAVGVQETQYF. Complete variable domain (other parts from reference TRBV7-9 and TRBJ2-5): DTGVSQNPRHKITKRGQNVTFRCDPISEHNRLYWYRQTLGQGPEFLTYFQNEAQLEKSRLLSDRFSAERPKGSFSTLEIQRTEQGDSAMYLCASSLRAVGVQETQYFGPGTRLLVL.

This sequence joins TRBV6-5 and TRBJ2-2; 11 positions match TRBD2. CDR3 size: 15 residues. V lost 5 bases, J lost 4 bases, and 3 bases stayed unmatched. CDR1 and CDR2 from the germline V gene are MNHEY and SVGAGI. DNA of the CDR3: TGTGCCAGCAGTACCGGGACTAGCGGCACCGGGGAGCTGTTTTTT. Encoded protein: CASSTGTSGTGELFF.

V and J are TRBV20-1 and TRBJ1-1; weak D call: TRBD1 (5 bases). The CDR3 sequence is 12 residues long. The ends were cut back, 5 bases at V and 7 bases at J, with 14 bases in the middle. Germline CDR1 and CDR2: DFQATT and SNEGSKA (reference sequence). The CDR3 DNA follows: TGCAGTGCTTTACAGGCGACCCTTGAAGCTTTCTTT. Protein: CSALQATLEAFF.

This chain links TRBV6-1 with TRBJ2-7, with D perhaps assigned TRBD1 or TRBD2 (6 bases each). V lost 7 bases, J lost 3 bases, and 16 bases lay in between. Per germline, CDR1 MNHNS and CDR2 SASEGT. This CDR3 spans 14 amino acids. The DNA for the CDR3 is TGTGCCAGCACCTATGGGGGGCTGGGCTACGAGCAGTACGTC. As protein: CASTYGGLGYEQYV.

This clonotype was counted many times. The rearrangement links TRBV5-1 to TRBJ1-1, with 7 bases matching TRBD1. Germline-derived CDR1 and CDR2 are SGHRS and YFSETQ. This CDR3 has 14 residues. V lost 1 base and J lost 5; bases outside the gene matches: 5. The DNA of the CDR3 is TGCGCCAGCAGCTTGATTCAGGGGGGGACTGAAGCTTTCTTT. Its translation is CASSLIQGGTEAFF.

This clonotype has only one observation. J is TRBJ2-1 and V is TRBV6-5; 9 bases align to TRBD2. Germline V CDR1 and CDR2: MNHEY, SVGAGI. With V trimmed by 7 bases and J by 3 bases, 16 bases remained unmatched. The CDR3 is made up of 18 amino acids. The CDR3 sequence: CASKKRVSGRNIYNEQFF. DNA for the CDR3: TGTGCCAGCAAAAAGAGGGTGAGCGGGAGGAACATCTACAATGAGCAGTTCTTC.

This clonotype was counted ten times or more. This chain connects TRBV5-1 to TRBJ2-2, with D uncertain. Germline V gene sequence: CDR1 SGHRS, CDR2 YFSETQ. The CDR3 covers 16 residues. Between the trimmed V and J ends, which lost 0 bases and 4 bases, there was a span of 13 bases. CDR3 amino acids: CASSLARFQPTGELFF. The CDR3 DNA sequence: TGCGCCAGCAGCTTGGCTCGGTTCCAGCCCACCGGGGAGCTGTTTTTT.

This clonotype was recorded a few times. CDR3 amino acids: CASTFVPQETQYF. DNA of the CDR3: TGTGCCAGCACCTTTGTCCCTCAAGAGACCCAGTACTTC. V and J are TRBV7-9 and TRBJ2-5; D gene ambiguous. Trimming stripped 7 bases from V and 2 bases from J, with 11 bases between. This CDR3 is 13 amino acids long. Germline V gives CDR1 SEHNR, CDR2 FQNEAQ (reference sequence).

This chain joins TRBV14 and TRBJ2-7, with 14 bases identical to TRBD2. Germline assignment: CDR1 SGHDN and CDR2 FVKESK. V gave up 0 bases and J gave up 3 bases; unmatched junction bases: 13. This CDR3 has 20 residues. CDR3 protein: CASSQEIGTSGSFLRYEQYF. In nucleotides, the CDR3 is TGTGCCAGCAGCCAAGAGATTGGGACTAGCGGGAGTTTCCTACGCTACGAGCAGTACTTC. Full variable domain (outside the CDR3, taken from reference TRBV14 and TRBJ2-7): EAGVTQFPSHSVIEKGQTVTLRCDPISGHDNLYWYRRVMGKEIKFLLHFVKESKQDESGMPNNRFLAERTGGTYSTLKVQPAELEDSGVYFCASSQEIGTSGSFLRYEQYFGPGTRLTVT.

The chain uses TRBV27 and TRBJ2-1, with 9 bases that match TRBD2. Per germline, CDR1 MNHEY and CDR2 SMNVEV (reference sequence). The CDR3 runs to 14 residues. V lost 0 bases to trimming and J lost 9 bases; unmatched junction nucleotides: 3. Here the CDR3 reads CASSLSGTSFEQFF. CDR3 DNA sequence: TGTGCCAGCAGTTTATCCGGGACTAGCTTTGAGCAGTTCTTC.

This clonotype has only a few counts. This chain uses TRBV27 with TRBJ1-1; D remains ambiguous. CDR3 size: 15 residues. Germline V lookup: CDR1 MNHEY, CDR2 SMNVEV (reference sequence). Trimming left V 4 bases short and J 0 bases short, with 12 bases between. The CDR3 nucleotides read TGTGCCAGCAGTTCGATTGGACGGATGAACACTGAAGCTTTCTTT. It codes for CASSSIGRMNTEAFF.

The V gene is TRBV15, the J gene TRBJ2-5; a weak D match, TRBD2 (6 bases). V dropped 1 base and J dropped 7 bases, with 19 bases sitting between them. This CDR3 comprises 16 residues. Germline loops: CDR1 LNHNV, CDR2 YYDKDF (reference sequence). CDR3 residues: CATSRAPGLSSGTQYF. CDR3 sequence (DNA): TGTGCCACCAGCAGAGCCCCGGGACTGAGTTCCGGGACCCAGTACTTC.

CDR3 DNA sequence: TGTGCCAGCAGCAGACTGGACAGGGTCTACGAGCAGTACTTC. Its translation is CASSRLDRVYEQYF. The chain has TRBV11-1 and TRBJ2-7; TRBD1 matches 8 bases. The CDR3 is 14 residues long. Per germline, CDR1 SGHAT and CDR2 FQDESV (reference sequence). V was pared by 5 bases and J by 3 bases, with 6 bases of the junction left unmatched. Supplemented by reference TRBV11-1 and TRBJ2-7, the full variable domain reads EAEVAQSPRYKITEKSQAVAFWCDPISGHATLYWYRQILGQGPELLVQFQDESVVDDSQLPKDRFSAERLKGVDSTLKIQPAELGDSAMYLCASSRLDRVYEQYFGPGTRLTVT.

This clonotype has a handful of counts. J is TRBJ2-5 and V is TRBV19, with 10 positions matching TRBD2. There are 15 residues in the CDR3. Germline loops: CDR1 LNHDA, CDR2 SQIVND (reference sequence). J was trimmed by 4 bases and V by 5 bases; bases with no gene match: 7. CDR3 region: CASSPRAGGRETQYF. The DNA for the CDR3 is TGTGCCAGTAGTCCCCGAGCGGGAGGGCGAGAGACCCAGTACTTC.

This clonotype was seen a handful of times. The chain recombines TRBV7-8 with TRBJ2-7; 8 nucleotides agree with TRBD2. CDR3 size: 15 residues. The J segment lost 0 bases and the V segment lost 5 bases, leaving 6 bases of the junction unmatched. From germline, CDR1 is SGHVS and CDR2 FQNEAQ. The chain's CDR3 is CASSPLAGLSYEQYF. The CDR3 DNA sequence: TGTGCCAGCAGCCCGCTAGCGGGTCTCTCCTACGAGCAGTACTTC.